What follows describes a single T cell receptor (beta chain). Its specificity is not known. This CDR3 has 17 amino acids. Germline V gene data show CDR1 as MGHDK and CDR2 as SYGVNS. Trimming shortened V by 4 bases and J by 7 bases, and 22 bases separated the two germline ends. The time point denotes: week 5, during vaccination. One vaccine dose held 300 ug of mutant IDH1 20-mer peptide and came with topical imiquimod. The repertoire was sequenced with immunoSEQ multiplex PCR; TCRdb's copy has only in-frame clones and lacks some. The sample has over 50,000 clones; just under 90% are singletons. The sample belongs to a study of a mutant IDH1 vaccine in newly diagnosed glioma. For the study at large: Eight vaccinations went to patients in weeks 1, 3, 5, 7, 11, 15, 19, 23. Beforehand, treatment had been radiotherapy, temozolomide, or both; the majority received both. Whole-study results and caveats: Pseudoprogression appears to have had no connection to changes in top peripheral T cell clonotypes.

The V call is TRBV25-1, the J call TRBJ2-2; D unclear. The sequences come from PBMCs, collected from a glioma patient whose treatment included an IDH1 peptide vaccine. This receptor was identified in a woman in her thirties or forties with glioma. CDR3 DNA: TGTGCCAGCAGTGGTACCCTTCCAGGAGAACATGGCGGGGAGCTGTTTTTT. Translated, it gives CASSGTLPGEHGGELFF.